The rows below give T cell receptor beta chains drawn from one sample of a study of post-analysis software for immune sequencing data. Using its own MiXCR run on the PCR reads, TCRdb lists one record per CDR3 protein. In the table there are roughly 870,000 distinct CDR3 sequences, about 53% of which are singletons. Sequenced material: blood. These receptors were collected from a girl between 5 and 17 years old with multiple sclerosis. Each CDR3 is given without its conserved first and last residue. Expanded clones get a size class; other rows say once, few or many, or leave the size out.

V gene: TRBV5-1; clone size: few; J gene: TRBJ2-3; CDR3 length: 10; CDR3 protein: ASRANADTQY
V gene: TRBV6-2/TRBV6-3; clone size: few; J gene: TRBJ1-1; CDR3 length: 12; CDR3 protein: ASSYRGAETEAF
V gene: TRBV15; clone size: -; J gene: TRBJ2-7; CDR3 length: 12; CDR3 protein: ATSILTGSYEQY
V gene: TRBV5-1; clone size: -; J gene: TRBJ2-2; CDR3 length: 13; CDR3 protein: ASSWNRGGTGELF
V gene: TRBV29-1; clone size: -; J gene: TRBJ2-1; CDR3 length: 12; CDR3 protein: SVTTGSSYNEQF
V gene: TRBV5-1; clone size: once; J gene: TRBJ2-7; CDR3 length: 13; CDR3 protein: ASSFVVAGNYEQY
V gene: TRBV20-1; clone size: few; J gene: TRBJ2-5; CDR3 length: 13; CDR3 protein: SAWGRTPHQETQY
V gene: TRBV13; clone size: -; J gene: TRBJ1-6; CDR3 length: 12; CDR3 protein: ASSSRKGNSPPH
V gene: TRBV5-5; clone size: -; J gene: -; CDR3 length: 13; CDR3 protein: ASSLGPTSDYEQY
V gene: TRBV5-6; clone size: -; J gene: TRBJ1-2; CDR3 length: 13; CDR3 protein: ASSLSPGGVYGYT
V gene: TRBV10-3; clone size: -; J gene: TRBJ2-7; CDR3 length: 12; CDR3 protein: AISTGTGYYEQY
V gene: TRBV5-4; clone size: few; J gene: TRBJ2-5; CDR3 length: 11; CDR3 protein: ASSRGQAQTQY
V gene: TRBV12-3/TRBV12-4; clone size: -; J gene: TRBJ1-1; CDR3 length: 12; CDR3 protein: ASSPGLGNTEAF
V gene: TRBV29-1; clone size: -; J gene: TRBJ2-1; CDR3 length: 12; CDR3 protein: SVDEGEYLIEQF
V gene: TRBV15; clone size: -; J gene: TRBJ2-1; CDR3 length: 12; CDR3 protein: ATSRDSRGNEQF
V gene: TRBV10-3; clone size: few; J gene: TRBJ1-2; CDR3 length: 11; CDR3 protein: AISATANYGYT
V gene: TRBV3-1; clone size: -; J gene: TRBJ2-7; CDR3 length: 12; CDR3 protein: ASSPLAESYEQY
V gene: TRBV20-1; clone size: few; J gene: TRBJ1-2; CDR3 length: 11; CDR3 protein: SAVRDTHYGYT
V gene: TRBV7-9; clone size: -; J gene: TRBJ2-1; CDR3 length: 12; CDR3 protein: ASSQSGLHNEQF
V gene: TRBV4-1; clone size: -; J gene: TRBJ2-7; CDR3 length: 14; CDR3 protein: ASSHLPEQGLHEQY
V gene: TRBV20-1; clone size: -; J gene: TRBJ2-3; CDR3 length: 13; CDR3 protein: SAPRTSGLTDTQY
V gene: TRBV6-1; clone size: -; J gene: TRBJ1-2; CDR3 length: 13; CDR3 protein: ASQDPGVGNYGYT
V gene: TRBV29-1; clone size: once; J gene: TRBJ2-5; CDR3 length: 11; CDR3 protein: SARGGGPNEQY
V gene: TRBV21-1; clone size: -; J gene: TRBJ2-4; CDR3 length: 15; CDR3 protein: ASSKEAGGLGKNIQY
V gene: TRBV3-1; clone size: few; J gene: -; CDR3 length: 11; CDR3 protein: ASRSGGAVEQY
V gene: TRBV3-1; clone size: -; J gene: TRBJ2-5; CDR3 length: 10; CDR3 protein: ASSQAGVTQY
V gene: TRBV5-5; clone size: few; J gene: TRBJ2-1; CDR3 length: 13; CDR3 protein: ASSPDGGGYNEQF
V gene: TRBV15; clone size: -; J gene: TRBJ2-1; CDR3 length: 18; CDR3 protein: ATSRDGVASGRRGYNEQF
V gene: TRBV7-6; clone size: -; J gene: TRBJ2-7; CDR3 length: 14; CDR3 protein: ASSYSGRGSSYEQY
V gene: TRBV7-8; clone size: -; J gene: TRBJ2-1; CDR3 length: 13; CDR3 protein: ASSKGPLRDNEQF
V gene: TRBV28; clone size: -; J gene: TRBJ1-5; CDR3 length: 12; CDR3 protein: ASSSRPSLQPQH
V gene: TRBV5-1; clone size: -; J gene: TRBJ2-7; CDR3 length: 13; CDR3 protein: ASSPPGGPSYEQY
V gene: TRBV12-3/TRBV12-4; clone size: many; J gene: TRBJ2-3; CDR3 length: 13; CDR3 protein: ASSLVRGGGDTQY
V gene: TRBV6-5; clone size: -; J gene: TRBJ2-4; CDR3 length: 14; CDR3 protein: ASSTPREGNKNIQY
V gene: TRBV29-1; clone size: -; J gene: TRBJ1-1; CDR3 length: 10; CDR3 protein: SGGSGSTEAF
V gene: TRBV5-1; clone size: -; J gene: TRBJ2-7; CDR3 length: 13; CDR3 protein: ASSLIRRTGYEQY
V gene: TRBV29-1; clone size: -; J gene: TRBJ2-4; CDR3 length: 11; CDR3 protein: STTSGGREAQY
V gene: TRBV7-9; clone size: -; J gene: TRBJ2-4; CDR3 length: 10; CDR3 protein: ASSLGGEGQY
V gene: TRBV5-1; clone size: few; J gene: -; CDR3 length: 10; CDR3 protein: ASSVDRFEQY
V gene: TRBV4-2; clone size: few; J gene: TRBJ2-5; CDR3 length: 12; CDR3 protein: ASSQTSIQETQY
V gene: TRBV12-5; clone size: -; J gene: TRBJ2-3; CDR3 length: 12; CDR3 protein: ASGSQRVPDTQY
V gene: TRBV12-3/TRBV12-4; clone size: -; J gene: TRBJ2-3; CDR3 length: 14; CDR3 protein: ASTLQSGRAPDTQY
V gene: TRBV2; clone size: few; J gene: TRBJ2-3; CDR3 length: 11; CDR3 protein: ASSVGQGDTQY
V gene: TRBV6-1; clone size: -; J gene: TRBJ2-5; CDR3 length: 15; CDR3 protein: ASSPRRIGSPQETQY
V gene: TRBV7-7; clone size: -; J gene: TRBJ2-5; CDR3 length: 6; CDR3 protein: AIRTQY
V gene: TRBV7-2; clone size: few; J gene: TRBJ1-5; CDR3 length: 13; CDR3 protein: ASSLQGPIDQPQH
V gene: TRBV10-1; clone size: once; J gene: TRBJ2-7; CDR3 length: 10; CDR3 protein: ASSADDYEQY
V gene: TRBV5-1; clone size: -; J gene: TRBJ2-5; CDR3 length: 16; CDR3 protein: ASSLGTSGRAGEETQY
V gene: TRBV6-6; clone size: -; J gene: TRBJ2-7; CDR3 length: 13; CDR3 protein: ASSSLKGTPYEQY
V gene: TRBV20-1; clone size: once; J gene: TRBJ1-4; CDR3 length: 10; CDR3 protein: SAGQTGEKLF
V gene: TRBV9; clone size: -; J gene: TRBJ2-6; CDR3 length: 11; CDR3 protein: ASSVDTPGVLT
V gene: TRBV15; clone size: -; J gene: TRBJ2-7; CDR3 length: 11; CDR3 protein: ATSRGTGNEQY
V gene: TRBV12-5; clone size: -; J gene: TRBJ2-1; CDR3 length: 11; CDR3 protein: ASGLSGGYEQF
V gene: TRBV7-3; clone size: -; J gene: TRBJ2-3; CDR3 length: 15; CDR3 protein: ASSFTPLTSGRDTQY
V gene: TRBV29-1; clone size: few; J gene: TRBJ2-1; CDR3 length: 10; CDR3 protein: SVLQGGHEQF